Each of the 13 T cell receptor beta chains below was sequenced from the same sample in a study of blood T cell repertoires in COVID-19. The table came from immunoSEQ multiplex PCR; TCRdb's copy has only in-frame clones and leaves some out. The sample shows tens of thousands of clones, 82% of them seen only once. Material: peripheral blood. These receptors were obtained from a woman aged 55-69 years with acute or convalescent COVID-19.

This clone occurred once. V and J are TRBV3-1 (or the pseudogene TRBV3-2) and TRBJ1-6; a possible D gene is TRBD1 (5 bases). Germline CDR1 and CDR2: LGHDT and YNNKEL (reference sequence). The CDR3 totals 14 residues. V was clipped by 1 base and J by 5 bases, with 6 bases between them. Here the CDR3 reads CASSQGQNNSPLHF. In DNA, the CDR3 is TGTGCCAGCAGCCAAGGACAGAATAATTCACCCCTCCACTTT.

The CDR3 DNA reads TGTGCCAGTAGTCCCCTTTCGGTGGGCCTTCGTCTTAACTATGGCTACACCTTC. Translated, it gives CASSPLSVGLRLNYGYTF. The genes are TRBV19 and TRBJ1-2; the D is unclear. This CDR3 is 18 amino acids long. Germline V gives CDR1 LNHDA, CDR2 SQIVND (reference sequence). V was trimmed by 5 bases and J by 1 base, leaving 23 bases between them.

V gene TRBV9 combines with J gene TRBJ2-1; 7 bases fit TRBD2. Losses at the gene ends were 2 bases for V and 7 bases for J; bases not matched to a gene: 9. Germline CDR1 SGDLS, CDR2 YYNGEE. The CDR3 is 15 residues long. CDR3 in amino acids: CASSVFGGSGNEQFF. In DNA form, the CDR3 reads TGTGCCAGCAGCGTGTTCGGCGGGAGCGGGAATGAGCAGTTCTTC.

The chain carries TRBV6-1 and TRBJ1-3; D unresolved. CDR1 MNHNS and CDR2 SASEGT come from the germline V gene. The CDR3 contains 14 residues. Trimming took 3 bases from V and 0 from J, leaving 6 bases between them. CDR3 residues: CASSDTISGNTIYF. The CDR3 DNA reads TGTGCCAGCAGTGACACAATCTCTGGAAACACCATATATTTT.

In this sample, this clone turned up once. This chain links TRBV5-1 with TRBJ2-3; 8 bases line up with TRBD1. V gave up 4 bases and J gave up 6 bases; unmatched junction bases: 7. The CDR3 totals 14 residues. CDR1 and CDR2 (germline): SGHRS, YFSETQ. DNA for the CDR3: TGCGCCAGCAGCCAAGGACAGGGATGGGATACGCAGTATTTT. Protein: CASSQGQGWDTQYF.

The V gene is TRBV7-9, the J gene TRBJ2-3; D is perhaps TRBD2 (6 bases). This CDR3 comprises 15 residues. Trimming shortened V by 6 bases and J by 5 bases, and 18 bases separated the two germline ends. Germline V CDR1 and CDR2: SEHNR, FQNEAQ (reference sequence). The CDR3: CASRLWGTPLDTQYF. The DNA for the CDR3 is TGTGCCAGCAGACTTTGGGGGACTCCCTTAGATACGCAGTATTTT.

This rearrangement joins TRBV18 to TRBJ1-2; D call uncertain. V was cut by 1 base and J by 6 bases, with 12 bases left in between. This CDR3 has 14 amino acids. CDR1 KGHSH and CDR2 LQKENI come from the germline V gene. CDR3 sequence (DNA): TGTGCCAGCTCACCACGGATCCGGGGAGATGGCTACACCTTC. It codes for CASSPRIRGDGYTF.

The chain links TRBV29-1 to TRBJ1-1; TRBD1 matches at 7 bases. The V gene end was trimmed by 2 bases and the J gene end by 1 base; junction bases not matched to a gene: 7. Germline V CDR1 and CDR2: SQVTM, ANQGSEA. This CDR3 has 15 residues. For the CDR3, the DNA is TGCAGCGTTGAACAGAGGGGGCAGGAGAACACTGAAGCTTTCTTT. Encoded protein: CSVEQRGQENTEAFF.

The CDR3 region has the DNA TGTGCCAGCAGTTATGGAGCGCAAACAGGGGGCGAAGACTATGGCTACACCTTC. Amino acid sequence: CASSYGAQTGGEDYGYTF. The chain employs TRBV6-7 and TRBJ1-2; 9 bases are a match to TRBD1. TRBV6-7 is an open reading frame, and its role is uncertain. The CDR3 loop spans 18 amino acids. The V gene end was trimmed by 3 bases and the J gene end by 3 bases; junction bases not matched to a gene: 14.

The chain couples TRBV5-1 to TRBJ1-6; D is perhaps TRBD1 (5 bases). In germline, CDR1 is SGHRS, CDR2 YFSETQ. V was clipped by 0 bases and J by 10 bases, with 23 bases between them. CDR3 length: 18 residues. The CDR3 protein is CASSLGTLMGPRGSPLHF. Here the CDR3 DNA reads TGCGCCAGCAGCTTGGGGACACTAATGGGCCCGCGGGGCTCACCCCTCCACTTT. Combining the CDR3 with reference TRBV5-1 and TRBJ1-6 gives the whole variable domain KAGVTQTPRYLIKTRGQQVTLSCSPISGHRSVSWYQQTPGQGLQFLFEYFSETQRNKGNFPGRFSGRQFSNSRSEMNVSTLELGDSALYLCASSLGTLMGPRGSPLHFGNGTRLTVT.

This rearrangement joins TRBV24-1 to TRBJ2-1, with D tentatively TRBD1 (6 bases). Germline CDR1 KGHDR, CDR2 SFDVKD. V gave up 1 base and J gave up 8 bases, with 20 bases separating them. The CDR3 covers 17 residues. The CDR3 DNA follows: TGTGCCACCAGTGATTTCAGGGCCAGGGGAGTTCGGGATGAGCAGTTCTTC. This codes for CATSDFRARGVRDEQFF.

The rearrangement uses TRBV9 and TRBJ2-2; TRBD2 matches 7 bases. V shed 2 bases, J shed 7 bases, and the junction held 8 bases outside the gene matches. The CDR3 is 15 residues long. Germline CDR1 is SGDLS and CDR2 is YYNGEE. The CDR3 here is CASSVSGTHHGELFF. Here the CDR3 DNA reads TGTGCCAGCAGCGTGAGCGGGACCCACCACGGGGAGCTGTTTTTT.

The rearrangement links TRBV15 to TRBJ1-4, with D perhaps TRBD1 (5 bases). There are 15 residues in the CDR3. With 0 bases removed from V and 4 bases from J, the gap between germline ends came to 9 bases. CDR1 and CDR2 from the germline V gene are LNHNV and YYDKDF (reference sequence). This CDR3 reads CATSRDVQDNEKLFF. CDR3 bases: TGTGCCACCAGCAGAGATGTACAGGATAATGAAAAACTGTTTTTT.